The sequence of this TCR beta chain was determined in a study of PD-1 blockade in mismatch repair-deficient tumors (dated by TCRdb to about 2017). Regarding the complete study: Between late 2013 and September 2016, the trial enrolled around 89 consecutive patients with around twelve mismatch repair-deficient cancer types, every one of whom had been previously treated and was progressing. Deep sequencing of TCR CDR3 regions was used to track tumor-associated T cell clones in peripheral blood of patients responding to PD-1 blockade.

Libraries were constructed by the immunoSEQ multiplex PCR assay. TCRdb took this table from immuneACCESS and kept in-frame rearrangements with V and J called. Such tables lack part of the clones; where checked against another copy, unresolved V genes explain under half of the gap, and the rest is unexplained. Within this sample are more than 95,000 clones, with about 85% of them counted one time only. 13% of the sample is in the top ten clones. For each enrolled patient, mismatch repair deficiency was established using either polymerase chain reaction or immunohistochemistry. A few patients who responded to pembrolizumab therapy underwent TCR sequencing. The phase II trial prospectively tested pembrolizumab PD-1 blockade in advanced mismatch repair-deficient cancers regardless of tissue of origin. Peripheral blood T cell samples were serially collected before and at multiple times after PD-1 blockade was started. Blood sampling time points were reported as weeks after the first dose of pembrolizumab.

Between the V and J ends, shortened by 5 bases and 6 bases respectively, the junction contains 20 bases. From its cysteine to its phenylalanine, the CDR3 spans 16 amino acids. CDR3 DNA only is kept here, 48 bases in frame from base 1. The germline V gene (reference sequence) gives CDR1 as MNHNY and CDR2 as SVGAGI. What the research found in general, with its limitations: Clones residing in the tumor, which were often undetectable in blood before treatment, expanded quickly after pembrolizumab and then contracted, generally before radiologic responses.

In regard to this clone: Its antigen remains unidentified. Base qualities were left out, and no much larger clone turns up one base away.

The sample consisted of peripheral blood, taken 44 weeks after starting pembrolizumab. This TCR came from an adult with mismatch repair-deficient cancer. Rearrangement joined TRBV6-6 to TRBJ1-5, with a tentative D gene TRBD1 over 6 matching bases. The nucleotide sequence is TGTGCCAGCAGTCTTCCCGGGACACAAGTAGGTCAGCCCCAGCATTTT. It translates as CASSLPGTQVGQPQHF.